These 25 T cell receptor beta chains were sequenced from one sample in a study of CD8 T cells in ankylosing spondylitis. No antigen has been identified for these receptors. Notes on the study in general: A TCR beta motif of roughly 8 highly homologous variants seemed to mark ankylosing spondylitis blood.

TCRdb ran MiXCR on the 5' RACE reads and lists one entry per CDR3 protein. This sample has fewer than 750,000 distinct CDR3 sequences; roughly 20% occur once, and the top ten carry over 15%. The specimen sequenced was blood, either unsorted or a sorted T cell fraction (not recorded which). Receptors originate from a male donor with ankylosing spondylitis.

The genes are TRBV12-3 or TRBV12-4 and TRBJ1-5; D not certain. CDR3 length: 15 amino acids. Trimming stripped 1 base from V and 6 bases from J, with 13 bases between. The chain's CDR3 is CASSLGSRVGQPQHF. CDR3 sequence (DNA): TGTGCCAGCAGTTTAGGTTCCCGGGTAGGTCAGCCCCAGCATTTT.

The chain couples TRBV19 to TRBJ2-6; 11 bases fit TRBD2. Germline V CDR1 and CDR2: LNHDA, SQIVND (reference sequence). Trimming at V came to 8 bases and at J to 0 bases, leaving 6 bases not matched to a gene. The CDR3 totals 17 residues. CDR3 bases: TGTGCCAGTTCAGTACTAGCGGGGGCCTCTGGGGCCAACGTCCTGACTTTC. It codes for CASSVLAGASGANVLTF.

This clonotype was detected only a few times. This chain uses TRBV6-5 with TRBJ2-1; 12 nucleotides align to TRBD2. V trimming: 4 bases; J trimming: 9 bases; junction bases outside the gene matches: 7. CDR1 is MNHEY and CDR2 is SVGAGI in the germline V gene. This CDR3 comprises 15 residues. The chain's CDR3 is CASSLGTSGRGEQFF. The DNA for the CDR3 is TGTGCCAGCAGTTTGGGGACTAGCGGGCGCGGTGAGCAGTTCTTC.

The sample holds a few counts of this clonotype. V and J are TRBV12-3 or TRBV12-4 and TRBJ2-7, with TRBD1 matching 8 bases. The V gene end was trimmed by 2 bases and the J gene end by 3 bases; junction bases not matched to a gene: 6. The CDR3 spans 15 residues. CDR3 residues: CASSLWDRSYYEQYF. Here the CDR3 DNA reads TGTGCCAGCAGTTTATGGGACAGGTCCTACTACGAGCAGTACTTC.

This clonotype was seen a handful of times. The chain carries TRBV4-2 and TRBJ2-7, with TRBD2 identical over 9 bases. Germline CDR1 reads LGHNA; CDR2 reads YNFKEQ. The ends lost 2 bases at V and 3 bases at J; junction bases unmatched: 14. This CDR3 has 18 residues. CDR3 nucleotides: TGTGCCAGCAGCCAAAATCTCTACTTGACTAGCGGAAACTACGAGCAGTACTTC. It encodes CASSQNLYLTSGNYEQYF.

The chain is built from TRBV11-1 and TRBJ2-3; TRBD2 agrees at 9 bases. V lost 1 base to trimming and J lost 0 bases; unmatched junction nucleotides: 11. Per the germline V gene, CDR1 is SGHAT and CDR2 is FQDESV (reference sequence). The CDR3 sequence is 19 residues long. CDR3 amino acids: CASSLGSGTSSSSTDTQYF. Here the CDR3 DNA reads TGTGCCAGCAGCTTAGGCTCCGGGACTAGCAGCTCTAGCACAGATACGCAGTATTTT.

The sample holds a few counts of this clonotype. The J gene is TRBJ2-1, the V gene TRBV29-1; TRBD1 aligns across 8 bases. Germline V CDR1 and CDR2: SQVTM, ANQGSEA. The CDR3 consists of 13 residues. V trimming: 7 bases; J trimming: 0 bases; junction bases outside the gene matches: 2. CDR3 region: CSGTGYSYNEQFF. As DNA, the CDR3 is TGCAGCGGGACAGGGTACTCCTACAATGAGCAGTTCTTC.

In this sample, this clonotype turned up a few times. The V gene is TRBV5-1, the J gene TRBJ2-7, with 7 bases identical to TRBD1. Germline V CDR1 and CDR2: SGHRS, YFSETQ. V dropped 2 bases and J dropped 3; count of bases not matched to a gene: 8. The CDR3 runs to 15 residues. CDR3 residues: CASSFLGQSIYEQYF. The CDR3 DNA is TGCGCCAGCAGCTTCTTGGGACAGAGCATCTACGAGCAGTACTTC.

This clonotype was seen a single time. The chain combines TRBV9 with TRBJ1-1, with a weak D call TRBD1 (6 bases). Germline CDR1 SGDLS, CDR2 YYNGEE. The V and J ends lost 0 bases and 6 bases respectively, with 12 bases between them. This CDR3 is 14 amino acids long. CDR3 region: CASSVEGTRSEAFF. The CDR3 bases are TGTGCCAGCAGCGTAGAGGGGACAAGATCTGAAGCTTTCTTT.

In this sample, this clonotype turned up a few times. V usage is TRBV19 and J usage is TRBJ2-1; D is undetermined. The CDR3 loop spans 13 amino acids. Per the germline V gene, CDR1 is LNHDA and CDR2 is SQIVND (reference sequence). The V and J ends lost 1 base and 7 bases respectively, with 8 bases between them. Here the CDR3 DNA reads TGTGCCAGTAGTATAGGGGTTTCGAATGAGCAGTTCTTC. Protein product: CASSIGVSNEQFF.

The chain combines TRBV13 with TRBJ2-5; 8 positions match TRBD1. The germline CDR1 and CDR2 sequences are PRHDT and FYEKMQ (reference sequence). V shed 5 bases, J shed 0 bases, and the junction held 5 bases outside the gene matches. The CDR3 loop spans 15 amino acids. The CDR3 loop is CASSGWDRNQETQYF. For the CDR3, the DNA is TGTGCCAGCAGCGGGTGGGACAGGAACCAAGAGACCCAGTACTTC.

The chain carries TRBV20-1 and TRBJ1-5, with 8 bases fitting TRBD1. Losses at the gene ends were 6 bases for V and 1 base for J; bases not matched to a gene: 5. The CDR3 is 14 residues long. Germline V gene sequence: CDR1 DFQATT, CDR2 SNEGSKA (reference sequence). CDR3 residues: CSARGQGSNQPQHF. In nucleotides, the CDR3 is TGCAGTGCCCGCGGACAGGGCAGCAATCAGCCCCAGCATTTT.

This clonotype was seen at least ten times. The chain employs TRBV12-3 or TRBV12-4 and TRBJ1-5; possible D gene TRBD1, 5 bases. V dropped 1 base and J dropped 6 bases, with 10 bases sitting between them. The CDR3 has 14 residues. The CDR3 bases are TGTGCCAGCAGTTTAGGGGGGACGGGTCAGCCCCAGCATTTT. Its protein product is CASSLGGTGQPQHF.

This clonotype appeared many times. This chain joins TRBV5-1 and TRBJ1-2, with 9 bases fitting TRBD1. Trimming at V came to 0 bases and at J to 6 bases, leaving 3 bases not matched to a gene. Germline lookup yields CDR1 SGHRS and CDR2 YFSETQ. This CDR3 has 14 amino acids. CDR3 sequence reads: CASSLEQGAHGYTF. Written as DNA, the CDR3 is TGCGCCAGCAGCTTGGAACAGGGGGCCCATGGCTACACCTTC. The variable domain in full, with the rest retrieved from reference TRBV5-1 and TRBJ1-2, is KAGVTQTPRYLIKTRGQQVTLSCSPISGHRSVSWYQQTPGQGLQFLFEYFSETQRNKGNFPGRFSGRQFSNSRSEMNVSTLELGDSALYLCASSLEQGAHGYTFGSGTRLTVV.

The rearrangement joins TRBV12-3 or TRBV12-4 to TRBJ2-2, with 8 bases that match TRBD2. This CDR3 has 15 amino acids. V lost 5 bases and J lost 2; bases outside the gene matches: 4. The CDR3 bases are TGTGCCAGCAGTCGCGGGGGGAGCAACACCGGGGAGCTGTTTTTT. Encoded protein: CASSRGGSNTGELFF.

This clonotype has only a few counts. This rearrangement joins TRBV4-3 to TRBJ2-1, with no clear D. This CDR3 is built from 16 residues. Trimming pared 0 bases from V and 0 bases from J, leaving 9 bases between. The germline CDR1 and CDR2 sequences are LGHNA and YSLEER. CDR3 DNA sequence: TGCGCCAGCAGCCAAGAGGCCCAGAGCTCCTACAATGAGCAGTTCTTC. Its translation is CASSQEAQSSYNEQFF.

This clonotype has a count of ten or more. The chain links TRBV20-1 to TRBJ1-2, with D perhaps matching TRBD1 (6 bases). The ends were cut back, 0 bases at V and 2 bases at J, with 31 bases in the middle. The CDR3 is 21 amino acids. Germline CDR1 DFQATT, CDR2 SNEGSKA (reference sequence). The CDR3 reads CSARDLGGVPNIPKTNYGYTF. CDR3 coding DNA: TGCAGTGCTAGAGATTTGGGGGGCGTCCCGAACATCCCGAAAACCAACTATGGCTACACCTTC.

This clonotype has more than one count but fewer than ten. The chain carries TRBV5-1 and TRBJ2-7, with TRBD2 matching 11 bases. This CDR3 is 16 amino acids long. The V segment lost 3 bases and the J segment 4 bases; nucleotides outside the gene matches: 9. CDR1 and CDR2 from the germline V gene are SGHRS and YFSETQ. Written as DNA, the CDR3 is TGCGCCAGCAGCTATAACCCCGGGACTAGCGGATACGAGCAGTACTTC. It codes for CASSYNPGTSGYEQYF.

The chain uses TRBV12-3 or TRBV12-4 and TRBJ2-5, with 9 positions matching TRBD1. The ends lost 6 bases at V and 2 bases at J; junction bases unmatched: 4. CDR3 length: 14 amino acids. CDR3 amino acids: CASRYGTGQETQYF. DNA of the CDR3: TGTGCCAGCAGATATGGGACAGGGCAAGAGACCCAGTACTTC.

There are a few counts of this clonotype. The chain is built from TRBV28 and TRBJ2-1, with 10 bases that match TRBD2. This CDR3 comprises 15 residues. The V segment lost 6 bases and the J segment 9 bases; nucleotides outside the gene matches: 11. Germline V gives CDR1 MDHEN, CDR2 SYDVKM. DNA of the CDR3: TGTGCCAGCAGCCCACCTAGCGGGAGCATGATTGAGCAGTTCTTC. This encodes CASSPPSGSMIEQFF.

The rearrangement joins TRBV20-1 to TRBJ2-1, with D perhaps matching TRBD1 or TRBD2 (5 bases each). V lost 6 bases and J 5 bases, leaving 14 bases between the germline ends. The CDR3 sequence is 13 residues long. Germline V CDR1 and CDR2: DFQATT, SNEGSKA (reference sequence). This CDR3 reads CSARYGANNEQFF. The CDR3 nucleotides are TGCAGTGCCCGCTACGGGGCTAACAATGAGCAGTTCTTC.

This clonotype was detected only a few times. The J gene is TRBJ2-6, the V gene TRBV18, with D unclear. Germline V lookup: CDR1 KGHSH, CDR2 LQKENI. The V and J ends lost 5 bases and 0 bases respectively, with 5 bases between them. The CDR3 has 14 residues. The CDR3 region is CASSTYSGANVLTF. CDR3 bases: TGTGCCAGCTCAACCTACTCTGGGGCCAACGTCCTGACTTTC.

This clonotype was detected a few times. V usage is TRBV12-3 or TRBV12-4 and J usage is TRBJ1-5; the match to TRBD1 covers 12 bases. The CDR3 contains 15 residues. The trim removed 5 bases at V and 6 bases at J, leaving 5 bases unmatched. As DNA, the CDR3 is TGTGCCAGCAGTGCGGGACAGGGGGCAGGTCAGCCCCAGCATTTT. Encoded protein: CASSAGQGAGQPQHF.

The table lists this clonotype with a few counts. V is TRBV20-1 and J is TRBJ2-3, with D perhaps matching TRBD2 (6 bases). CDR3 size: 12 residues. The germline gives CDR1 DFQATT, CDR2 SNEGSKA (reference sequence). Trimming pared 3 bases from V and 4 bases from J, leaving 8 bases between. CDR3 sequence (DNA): TGCAGTGCTAGCCCTAGCGCAGATACGCAGTATTTT. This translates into CSASPSADTQYF.

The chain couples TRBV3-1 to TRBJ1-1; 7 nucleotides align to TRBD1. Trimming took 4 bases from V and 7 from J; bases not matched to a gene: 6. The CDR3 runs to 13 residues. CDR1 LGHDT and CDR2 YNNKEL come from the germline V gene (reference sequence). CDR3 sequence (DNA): TGTGCCAGCAGCCCATACAGGGGCGGTGAAGCTTTCTTT. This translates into CASSPYRGGEAFF.